These T cell receptor beta chains were read from a single sample in a study of shared clonotypes between healthy human individuals. Assay used: immunoSEQ multiplex PCR; TCRdb lists only in-frame clones, some missing. The data hold about 190,000 clones, with over 50% observed a single time. What was sequenced was memory CD4+ T cells sorted from blood. These receptors all come from a man younger than 45 in good health. Each CDR3 is given with its conserved first and last residue. The D gene is left open where the match is weak. Clone size is given for some rows only: seen once, a few or many times, or a class if the clone is expanded.

V gene	clone size	D gene	J gene	CDR3 protein	CDR3 DNA
TRBV10-3	many	NA	TRBJ2-7	CAIRQVDEQYF	TGTGCCATCAGACAGGTAGACGAGCAGTACTTC
TRBV6-1	NA	NA	TRBJ2-7	CASSDQGSSYEQYF	TGTGCCAGCAGTGATCAAGGCAGCTCCTACGAGCAGTACTTC
TRBV7-9	NA	NA	TRBJ2-2	CASSAYGGLAGELFF	TGTGCCAGCAGCGCTTATGGCGGGCTAGCCGGGGAGCTGTTTTTT
TRBV5-8	NA	TRBD2	TRBJ2-1	CASSLGLAGAVRYNEQFF	TGTGCCAGCAGCTTGGGACTAGCGGGAGCTGTTAGATACAATGAGCAGTTCTTC
TRBV2	NA	NA	TRBJ1-1	CASSENPNTEAFF	TGTGCCAGCAGTGAGAACCCGAACACTGAAGCTTTCTTT
TRBV28	few	NA	TRBJ2-2	CASSGTPGGELFF	TGTGCCAGCAGCGGAACCCCTGGCGGGGAGCTGTTTTTT
TRBV7-6	NA	TRBD2	TRBJ2-7	CASSLVGLAVYEQYF	TGTGCCAGCAGCTTAGTAGGACTAGCGGTCTACGAGCAGTACTTC
TRBV10-1	few	TRBD2	TRBJ2-5	CASSEGLAGQETQYF	TGCGCCAGCAGTGAGGGACTAGCCGGGCAAGAGACCCAGTACTTC
TRBV19	NA	NA	TRBJ2-2	CASSIRSRSNTGELFF	TGTGCCAGTAGTATCAGAAGTCGGTCTAACACCGGGGAGCTGTTTTTT
TRBV29-1	NA	TRBD1	TRBJ2-5	CSVRIGQGWETQYF	TGCAGCGTAAGAATTGGACAGGGCTGGGAGACCCAGTACTTC
TRBV4-3	once	NA	TRBJ2-2	CASSPFGAGPDDTGELFF	TGCGCCAGCAGCCCCTTTGGGGCGGGTCCAGATGACACCGGGGAGCTGTTTTTT
TRBV2	few	NA	TRBJ2-5	CASSEAETPGYF	TGTGCCAGCAGTGAAGCAGAGACCCCGGGGTACTTC
TRBV27	NA	NA	TRBJ2-3	CASSFSRLLTDTQYF	TGTGCCAGCAGTTTTAGCAGATTACTCACAGATACGCAGTATTTT
TRBV27	NA	NA	TRBJ2-7	CASSLSRANRPYF	TGTGCCAGCAGTTTATCGCGGGCCAACCGGCCGTACTTC
TRBV6-1	NA	TRBD2	TRBJ2-1	CASRFLAGVYNEQFF	TGTGCCAGCAGGTTCCTAGCGGGAGTCTACAATGAGCAGTTCTTC
TRBV6-1	NA	NA	TRBJ2-1	CASSFGRLNEQFF	TGTGCCAGCAGTTTCGGGAGACTCAATGAGCAGTTCTTC
TRBV19	NA	TRBD1	TRBJ2-3	CASSRGTSSTDTQYF	TGTGCCAGTAGCAGGGGGACATCTAGCACAGATACGCAGTATTTT
TRBV5-1	NA	NA	TRBJ2-3	CASSLDFQTEVRYF	TGCGCCAGCAGCTTGGACTTTCAGACAGAAGTTAGGTATTTT
TRBV5-4	once	TRBD1	TRBJ2-1	CASSRPGQGPNNEQFF	TGTGCCAGCAGCCGTCCGGGACAGGGCCCCAACAATGAGCAGTTCTTC
TRBV11-2	NA	NA	TRBJ2-7	CASSLPGPKVGEQYF	TGTGCCAGCAGCTTACCCGGGCCCAAGGTAGGCGAGCAGTACTTC
TRBV27	NA	TRBD2	TRBJ2-7	CASRRAGVYEQYF	TGTGCCAGCAGAAGAGCGGGAGTCTACGAGCAGTACTTC
TRBV15	few	NA	TRBJ1-5	CATSRDDRPQHF	TGTGCCACCAGCAGAGATGATCGGCCCCAGCATTTT
TRBV19	NA	NA	TRBJ2-7	CASTSGITYEQYF	TGTGCCAGTACCTCGGGGATCACCTACGAGCAGTACTTC
TRBV11-3	once	NA	TRBJ2-3	CASSLPSTDTQYF	TGTGCCAGCAGCTTGCCTAGCACAGATACGCAGTATTTT
TRBV5-1	NA	NA	TRBJ1-1	CASSLAAETTEAFF	TGCGCCAGCAGCTTGGCCGCAGAGACCACTGAAGCTTTCTTT
TRBV5-1	NA	TRBD1	TRBJ2-7	CASSLGTEGEQYF	TGCGCCAGCAGTTTGGGGACAGAGGGCGAGCAGTACTTC
TRBV15	NA	TRBD1	TRBJ2-7	CATSRGKGQGDHEQYF	TGTGCCACCAGCAGAGGGAAGGGACAGGGGGACCACGAGCAGTACTTC
TRBV6-5	few	NA	TRBJ1-1	CASRTPGGNTEAFF	TGTGCCAGCAGGACACCTGGGGGGAACACTGAAGCTTTCTTT
TRBV18	NA	NA	TRBJ1-2	CASSPPTKTGGGYTF	TGTGCCAGCTCACCCCCTACTAAGACAGGAGGGGGCTACACCTTC
TRBV11-2	NA	NA	TRBJ1-2	CASSRTADGTNYGYTF	TGTGCCAGCAGCCGTACGGCCGACGGGACTAACTATGGCTACACCTTC
TRBV18	NA	NA	TRBJ2-7	CASSRIATDEQYF	TGTGCCAGCTCCCGAATCGCCACAGACGAGCAGTACTTC
TRBV27	NA	NA	TRBJ2-3	CASGRTGTDTQYF	TGTGCCAGCGGGAGAACGGGCACAGATACGCAGTATTTT
TRBV6-1	NA	NA	TRBJ1-2	CASSEGLGRGYTF	TGTGCCAGCAGTGAAGGACTCGGCAGGGGCTACACCTTC
TRBV18	NA	TRBD1	TRBJ2-7	CASSSGQGTYEQYF	TGTGCCAGCTCTTCGGGACAGGGAACCTACGAGCAGTACTTC
TRBV6-5	NA	NA	TRBJ1-1	CASTGRGGAEAFF	TGTGCCAGCACAGGACGGGGGGGGGCTGAAGCTTTCTTT
TRBV11-2	NA	TRBD2	TRBJ2-7	CASSLTHVLAARYNEQYF	TGTGCCAGCAGCTTAACCCACGTTCTAGCGGCGAGATACAACGAGCAGTACTTC
TRBV9	few	TRBD1	TRBJ1-2	CASSVAGTGATYGYTF	TGTGCCAGCAGCGTGGCCGGGACAGGAGCAACCTATGGCTACACCTTC
TRBV6-6	NA	NA	TRBJ2-1	CASTTDRSYNEQFF	TGTGCCAGCACCACTGACAGAAGCTACAATGAGCAGTTCTTC
TRBV12-2	NA	NA	TRBJ1-5	CASRFRGDQPQHF	TGTGCAAGTCGCTTCAGGGGCGATCAGCCCCAGCATTTT
TRBV6-4	NA	NA	TRBJ2-1	CASSRTRSSYNEQFF	TGTGCCAGCAGCCGCACTAGGAGCTCCTACAATGAGCAGTTCTTC
TRBV5-4	NA	NA	TRBJ2-7	CASSLGQYAYEQYF	TGTGCCAGCAGCTTGGGGCAGTACGCCTACGAGCAGTACTTC
TRBV18	NA	NA	TRBJ2-1	CASSPGERVSPNEQFF	TGTGCCAGCTCACCAGGAGAGCGGGTCTCCCCCAATGAGCAGTTCTTC
TRBV7-2	NA	TRBD1	TRBJ1-2	CASSTDRGHGYTF	TGTGCCAGCAGCACGGACAGGGGGCATGGCTACACCTTC
TRBV7-6	few	NA	TRBJ2-3	CASSPQWTLLTDTQYF	TGTGCCAGCAGCCCCCAGTGGACCCTCTTGACAGATACGCAGTATTTT
TRBV6-5	NA	TRBD2	TRBJ2-1	CASRSRLAGDNEQFF	TGTGCCAGCAGATCTCGACTAGCGGGAGATAATGAGCAGTTCTTC
TRBV9	NA	NA	TRBJ2-2	CASSPSLGTGELFF	TGTGCCAGCAGCCCCTCCCTGGGTACCGGGGAGCTGTTTTTT
TRBV5-1	NA	NA	TRBJ2-5	CASSPYDETQYF	TGCGCCAGCAGCCCCTATGATGAGACCCAGTACTTC
TRBV5-1	NA	TRBD1	TRBJ2-7	CASSTGTGSEQYF	TGCGCCAGCAGCACCGGGACAGGTAGCGAGCAGTACTTC
TRBV7-4	NA	TRBD2	TRBJ2-3	CASSSRIVRAGNTDTQYF	TGTGCCAGCAGCTCCCGCATAGTGCGAGCGGGAAACACAGATACGCAGTATTTT
TRBV9	few	NA	TRBJ2-2	CASSVDGGDTGELFF	TGTGCCAGCAGCGTTGATGGAGGGGACACCGGGGAGCTGTTTTTT
TRBV4-3	NA	NA	TRBJ1-1	CASSQESNTEAFF	TGCGCCAGCAGCCAAGAATCGAACACTGAAGCTTTCTTT
TRBV5-6	NA	TRBD2	TRBJ2-1	CASSLASGTSGRSYNEQFF	TGTGCCAGCAGCTTGGCCTCCGGGACTAGCGGGAGGTCCTACAATGAGCAGTTCTTC